Given below is one T cell receptor (beta chain) in context. Using genomic DNA as the template, TCR beta VDJ and CDR3 profiling was carried out. In TCRdb, the reads were re-called with MiXCR into one record per CDR3 protein. This sample has roughly 80,000 distinct CDR3 sequences, with around 70% found just once. This entry is derived from a study of CD8+CD57+ T cells in acquired aplastic anemia. For sequencing, patients were chosen who had shown expansion of CD8+CD57+ cells by flow cytometry. CDR3 length: 16 residues. The V and J ends lost 1 base and 0 bases respectively, with 7 bases between them. Germline loops: CDR1 ENHRY, CDR2 SYGVKD.

The TCR sequence derives from a human donor with aplastic anemia. The V call is TRBV10-3, the J call TRBJ2-6, with D unclear. The sequenced sample was sorted CD4+, CD8+, or CD8+CD57+ T cells (not recorded which) from PBMCs. This CDR3 is CAISELGGSGANVLTF. The DNA of the CDR3 is TGTGCCATCAGTGAGTTGGGCGGCTCTGGGGCCAACGTCCTGACTTTC.